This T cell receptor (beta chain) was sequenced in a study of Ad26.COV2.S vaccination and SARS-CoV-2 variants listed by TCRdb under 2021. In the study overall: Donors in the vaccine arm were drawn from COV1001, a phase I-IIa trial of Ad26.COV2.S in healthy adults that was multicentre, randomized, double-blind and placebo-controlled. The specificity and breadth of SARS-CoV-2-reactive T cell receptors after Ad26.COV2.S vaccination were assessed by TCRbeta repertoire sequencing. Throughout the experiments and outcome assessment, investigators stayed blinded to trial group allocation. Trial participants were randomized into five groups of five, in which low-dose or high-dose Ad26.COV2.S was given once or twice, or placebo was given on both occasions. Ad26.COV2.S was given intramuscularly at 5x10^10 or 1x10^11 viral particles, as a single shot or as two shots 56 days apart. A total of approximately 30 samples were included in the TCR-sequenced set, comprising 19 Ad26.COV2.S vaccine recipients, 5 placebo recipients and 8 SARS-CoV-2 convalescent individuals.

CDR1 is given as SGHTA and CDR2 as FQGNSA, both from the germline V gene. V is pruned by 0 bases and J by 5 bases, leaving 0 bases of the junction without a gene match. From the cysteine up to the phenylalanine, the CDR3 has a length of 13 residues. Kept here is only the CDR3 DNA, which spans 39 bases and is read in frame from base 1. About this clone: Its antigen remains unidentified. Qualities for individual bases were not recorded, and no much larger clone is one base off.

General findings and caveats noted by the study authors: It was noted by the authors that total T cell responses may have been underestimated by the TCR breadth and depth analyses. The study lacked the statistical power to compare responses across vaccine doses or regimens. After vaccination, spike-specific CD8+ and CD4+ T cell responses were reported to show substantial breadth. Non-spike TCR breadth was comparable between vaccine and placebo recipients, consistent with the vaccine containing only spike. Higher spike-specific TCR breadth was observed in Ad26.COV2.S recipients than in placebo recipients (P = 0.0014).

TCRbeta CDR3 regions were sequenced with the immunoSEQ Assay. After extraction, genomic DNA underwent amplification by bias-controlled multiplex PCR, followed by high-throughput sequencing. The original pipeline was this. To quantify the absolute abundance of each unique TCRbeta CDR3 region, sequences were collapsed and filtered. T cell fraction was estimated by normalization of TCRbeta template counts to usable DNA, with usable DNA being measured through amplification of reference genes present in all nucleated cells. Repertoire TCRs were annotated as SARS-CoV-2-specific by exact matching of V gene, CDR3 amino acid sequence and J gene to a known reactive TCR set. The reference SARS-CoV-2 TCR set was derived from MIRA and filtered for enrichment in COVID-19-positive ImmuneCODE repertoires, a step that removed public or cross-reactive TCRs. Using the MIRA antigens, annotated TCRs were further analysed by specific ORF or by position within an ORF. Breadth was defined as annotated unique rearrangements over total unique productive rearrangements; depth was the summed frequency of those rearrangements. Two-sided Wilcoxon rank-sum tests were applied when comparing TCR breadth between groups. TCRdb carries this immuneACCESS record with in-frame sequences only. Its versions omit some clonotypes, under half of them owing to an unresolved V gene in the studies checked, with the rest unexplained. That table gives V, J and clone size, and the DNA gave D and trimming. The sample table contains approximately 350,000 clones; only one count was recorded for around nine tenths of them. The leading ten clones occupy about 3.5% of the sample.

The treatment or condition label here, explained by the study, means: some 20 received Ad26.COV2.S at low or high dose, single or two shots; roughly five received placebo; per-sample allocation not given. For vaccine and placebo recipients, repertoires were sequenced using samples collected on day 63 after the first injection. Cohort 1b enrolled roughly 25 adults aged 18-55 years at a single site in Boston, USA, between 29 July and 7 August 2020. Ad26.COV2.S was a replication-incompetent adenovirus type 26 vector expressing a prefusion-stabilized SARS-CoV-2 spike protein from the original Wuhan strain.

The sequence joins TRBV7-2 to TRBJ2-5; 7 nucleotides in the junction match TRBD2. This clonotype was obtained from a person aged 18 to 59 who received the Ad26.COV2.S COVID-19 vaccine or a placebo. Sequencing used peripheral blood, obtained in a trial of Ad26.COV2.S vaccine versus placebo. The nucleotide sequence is TGTGCCAGCAGCTTAGCGCGGGAGGAGACCCAGTACTTC. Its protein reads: CASSLAREETQYF. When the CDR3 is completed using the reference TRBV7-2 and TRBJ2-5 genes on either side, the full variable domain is GAGVSQSPSNKVTEKGKDVELRCDPISGHTALYWYRQSLGQGLEFLIYFQGNSAPDKSGLPSDRFSAERTGGSVSTLTIQRTQQEDSAVYLCASSLAREETQYFGPGTRLLVL.